This T cell receptor beta chain was captured in a study of cytomegalovirus exposure and HLA in healthy donors (TCRdb year 2017). A note on the overall study: A later analysis indicated that the 95 to 150 validation repertoires were generated on the platform also employed for the roughly 720 repertoires of the first cohort. The study aimed to test whether signatures of past pathogen exposure could be identified by cataloging public T cell receptors. A separate validation cohort of roughly 110 different subjects was used in addition to the 666-subject first cohort. High-throughput TCR immunosequencing, statistical association of individual TCRs with disease status, and machine learning were combined to predict cytomegalovirus infection status.

Overall study results and their limits: According to the authors, the approach could potentially be generalized to other disease states and immunological phenotypes. A later analysis had no HLA typing for the validation cohort, so co-occurrence there was scored across all 130 or so repertoires. Most TCR sequences were observed very rarely across donors, whereas some public TCRs were present in many individuals. The classifier was reported to diagnose cytomegalovirus status with high specificity and sensitivity in both the original cohort and the validation cohort. Subsequent analysis determined that TCRs grouped into clusters in the first cohort also showed a tendency toward co-occurrence across the 120 validation repertoires, and 94% of cluster scores exceeded 0. A few of the identified cytomegalovirus-associated TCR beta chains were confirmed in vitro to be specific for cytomegalovirus antigens. A total of roughly 160 TCR beta chains were listed by the study as associated with cytomegalovirus.

Comments on this clone: Its antigen is unknown. Base qualities were left out, and no much larger clone turns up one base away.

Donors formed part of the validation cohort, which comprised over a hundred subjects and was distinct from the first cohort of several hundred subjects. CDR1 and CDR2 (SGHRS, YFSETQ) derive from the germline V gene. Compared with germline, V lacks 2 bases and J lacks 4 bases; bases without a gene match: 1. There are 15 amino acids in the CDR3, from cysteine to phenylalanine inclusive. CDR3 DNA is the only sequence kept; it has 45 bases, read in frame from the first base. The library was prepared using the immunoSEQ multiplex PCR assay. Per the authors' processing: A statistical classification framework was built to diagnose cytomegalovirus status from the catalog of TCR beta chain sequences. TCRdb carries this immuneACCESS record with in-frame sequences only. Its versions omit some clonotypes, under half of them owing to an unresolved V gene in the studies checked, with the rest unexplained. V, J and clone size derive from that table, while D and trimming were established from the DNA sequence. This sample comprises 100,000 to 130,000 clones, around 95% of them detected only once. Approximately 0.67% of the sample is in the top ten clones.

The sequencing input was PBMCs. The receptor was derived from a woman younger than 30 in good health and CMV-seronegative. The V gene is TRBV5-1 and the J gene is TRBJ2-2, and 11 junctional nucleotides match TRBD2. The CDR3 amino acid sequence is: CASSFSGGATGELFF. DNA sequence: TGCGCCAGCAGCTTTAGCGGGGGGGCCACCGGGGAGCTGTTTTTT.